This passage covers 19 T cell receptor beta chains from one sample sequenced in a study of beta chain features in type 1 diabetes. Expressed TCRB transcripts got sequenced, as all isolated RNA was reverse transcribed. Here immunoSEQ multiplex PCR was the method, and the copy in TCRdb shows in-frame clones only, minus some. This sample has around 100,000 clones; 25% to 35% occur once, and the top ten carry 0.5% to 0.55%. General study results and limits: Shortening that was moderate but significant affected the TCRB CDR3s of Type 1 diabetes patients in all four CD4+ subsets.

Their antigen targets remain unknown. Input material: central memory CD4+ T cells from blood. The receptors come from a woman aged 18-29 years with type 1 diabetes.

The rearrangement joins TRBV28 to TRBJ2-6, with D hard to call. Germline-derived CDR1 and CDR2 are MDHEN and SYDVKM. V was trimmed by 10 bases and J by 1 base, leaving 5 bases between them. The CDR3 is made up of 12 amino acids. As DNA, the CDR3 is TGTGCCACCCATTCTGGGGCCAACGTCCTGACTTTC. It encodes CATHSGANVLTF.

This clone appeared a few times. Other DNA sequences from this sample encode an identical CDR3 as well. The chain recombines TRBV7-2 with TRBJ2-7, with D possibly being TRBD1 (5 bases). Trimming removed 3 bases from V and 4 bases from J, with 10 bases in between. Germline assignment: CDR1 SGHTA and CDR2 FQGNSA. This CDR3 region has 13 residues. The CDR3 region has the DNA TGTGCCAGCAGCTTCGACAGACAATACGAGCAGTACGTC. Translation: CASSFDRQYEQYV.

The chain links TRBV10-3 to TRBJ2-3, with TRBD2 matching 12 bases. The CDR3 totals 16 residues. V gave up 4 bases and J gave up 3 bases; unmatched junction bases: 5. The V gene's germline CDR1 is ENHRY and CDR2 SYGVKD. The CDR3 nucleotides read TGTGCCATCAGTGTGACTAGCGGGAGAAGGACAGATACGCAGTATTTT. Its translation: CAISVTSGRRTDTQYF.

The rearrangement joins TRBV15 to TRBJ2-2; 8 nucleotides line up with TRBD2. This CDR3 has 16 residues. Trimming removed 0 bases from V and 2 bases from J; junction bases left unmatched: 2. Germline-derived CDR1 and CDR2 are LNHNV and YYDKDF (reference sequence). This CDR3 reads CATSRDSGGNTGELFF. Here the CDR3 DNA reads TGTGCCACCAGCAGAGACAGCGGGGGCAACACCGGGGAGCTGTTTTTT.

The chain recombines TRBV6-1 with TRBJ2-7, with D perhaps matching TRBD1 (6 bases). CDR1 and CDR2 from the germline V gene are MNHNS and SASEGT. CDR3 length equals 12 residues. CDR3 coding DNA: TGTGCCAGCAGTGAATCCGGTGGGGTACAGGGTGTC. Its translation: CASSESGGVQGV.

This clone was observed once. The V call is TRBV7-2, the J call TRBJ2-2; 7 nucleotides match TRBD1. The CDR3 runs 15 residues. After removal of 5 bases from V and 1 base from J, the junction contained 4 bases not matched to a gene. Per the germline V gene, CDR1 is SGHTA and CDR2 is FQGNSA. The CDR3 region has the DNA TGTGCCAGCAGCCAGGACAGGCGGAACACCGGGGAGCTGTTTTTT. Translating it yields CASSQDRRNTGELFF.

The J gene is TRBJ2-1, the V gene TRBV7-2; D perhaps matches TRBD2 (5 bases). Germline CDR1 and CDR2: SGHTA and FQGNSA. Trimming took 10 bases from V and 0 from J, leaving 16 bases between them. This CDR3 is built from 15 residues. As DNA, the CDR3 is TGTGCCACCGCTCGGAACGAGGGCTCCTACAATGAGCAGTTCTTC. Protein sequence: CATARNEGSYNEQFF.

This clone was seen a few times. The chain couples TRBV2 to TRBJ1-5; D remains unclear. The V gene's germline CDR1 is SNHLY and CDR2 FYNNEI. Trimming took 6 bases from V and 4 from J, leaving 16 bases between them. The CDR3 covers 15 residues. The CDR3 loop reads CASSGMGGMNQPQHF. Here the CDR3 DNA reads TGTGCCAGCAGCGGGATGGGAGGGATGAATCAGCCCCAGCATTTT.

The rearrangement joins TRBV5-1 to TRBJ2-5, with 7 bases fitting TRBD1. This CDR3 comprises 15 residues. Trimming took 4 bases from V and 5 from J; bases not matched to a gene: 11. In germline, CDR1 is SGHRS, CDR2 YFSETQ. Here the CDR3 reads CASSPMQGELETQYF. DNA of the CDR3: TGCGCCAGCAGCCCGATGCAGGGGGAGTTGGAGACCCAGTACTTC.

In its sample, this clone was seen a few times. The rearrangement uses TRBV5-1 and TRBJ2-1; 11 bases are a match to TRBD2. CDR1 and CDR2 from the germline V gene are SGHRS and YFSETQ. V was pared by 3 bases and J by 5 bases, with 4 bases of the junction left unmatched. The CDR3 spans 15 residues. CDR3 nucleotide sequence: TGCGCCAGCAGCTCGACGGGACTAGCGGACAATGAGCAGTTCTTC. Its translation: CASSSTGLADNEQFF. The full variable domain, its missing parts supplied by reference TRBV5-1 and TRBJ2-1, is KAGVTQTPRYLIKTRGQQVTLSCSPISGHRSVSWYQQTPGQGLQFLFEYFSETQRNKGNFPGRFSGRQFSNSRSEMNVSTLELGDSALYLCASSSTGLADNEQFFGPGTRLTVL.

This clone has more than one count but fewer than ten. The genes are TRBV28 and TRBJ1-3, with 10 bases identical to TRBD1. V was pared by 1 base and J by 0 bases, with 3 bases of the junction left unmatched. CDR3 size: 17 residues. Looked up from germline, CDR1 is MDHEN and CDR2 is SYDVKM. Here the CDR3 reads CASSLSGQGSSGNTIYF. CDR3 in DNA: TGTGCCAGCAGTTTATCGGGACAGGGGAGCTCTGGAAACACCATATATTTT.

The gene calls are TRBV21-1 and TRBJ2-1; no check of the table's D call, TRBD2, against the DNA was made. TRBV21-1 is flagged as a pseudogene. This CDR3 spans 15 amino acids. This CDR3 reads CASSNNRGTYNEQFF. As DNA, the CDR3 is TGTGCCAGCAGCAATAACCGGGGTACCTACAATGAGCAGTTCTTC.

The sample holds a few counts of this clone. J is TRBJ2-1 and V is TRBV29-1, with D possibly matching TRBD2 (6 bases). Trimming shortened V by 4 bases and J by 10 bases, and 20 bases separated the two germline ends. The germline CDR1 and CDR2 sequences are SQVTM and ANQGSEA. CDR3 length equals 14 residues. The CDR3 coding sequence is TGCAGCGTTGTTGGGGGGTTATCGGTTAGGGAGCAGTTCTTC. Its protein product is CSVVGGLSVREQFF.

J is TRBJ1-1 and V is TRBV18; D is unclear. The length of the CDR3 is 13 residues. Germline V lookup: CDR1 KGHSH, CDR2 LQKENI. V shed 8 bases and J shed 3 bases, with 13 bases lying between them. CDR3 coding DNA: TGTGCCAGCCAGCAGGCGAGGGACACTGAAGCTTTCTTT. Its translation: CASQQARDTEAFF.

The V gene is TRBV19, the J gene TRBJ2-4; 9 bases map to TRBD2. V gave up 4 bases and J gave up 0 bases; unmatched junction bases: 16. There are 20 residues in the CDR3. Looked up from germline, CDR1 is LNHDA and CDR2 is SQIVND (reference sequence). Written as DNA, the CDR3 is TGTGCCAGTAGTAGTCCGATTTGGGCTAGCGGGATTGAAGCCAAAAACATTCAGTACTTC. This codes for CASSSPIWASGIEAKNIQYF.

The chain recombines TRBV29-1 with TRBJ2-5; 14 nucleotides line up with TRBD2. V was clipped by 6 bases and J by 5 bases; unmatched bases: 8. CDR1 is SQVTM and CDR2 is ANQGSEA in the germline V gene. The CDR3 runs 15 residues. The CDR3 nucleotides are TGCAGCGTCACGGGACTAGCGGGAGATTTGGAGACCCAGTACTTC. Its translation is CSVTGLAGDLETQYF.

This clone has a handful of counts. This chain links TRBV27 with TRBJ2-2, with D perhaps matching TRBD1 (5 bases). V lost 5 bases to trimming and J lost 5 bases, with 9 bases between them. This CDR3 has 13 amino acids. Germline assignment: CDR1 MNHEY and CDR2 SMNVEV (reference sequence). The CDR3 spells CASSPPGTGELFF. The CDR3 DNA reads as TGTGCCAGCAGTCCTCCAGGGACCGGGGAGCTGTTTTTT.

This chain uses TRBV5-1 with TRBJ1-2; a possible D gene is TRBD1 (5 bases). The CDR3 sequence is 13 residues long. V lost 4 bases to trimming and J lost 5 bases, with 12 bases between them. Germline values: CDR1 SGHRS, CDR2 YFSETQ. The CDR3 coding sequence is TGCGCCAGCAGCGAACAGGAGAGATATGGCTACACCTTC. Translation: CASSEQERYGYTF.

The CDR3 reads CASSLYPSGTYEQYF. The CDR3 nucleotides read TGTGCCAGCAGCTTGTATCCTAGCGGAACCTACGAGCAGTACTTC. The rearrangement uses TRBV5-8 and TRBJ2-7; 7 bases fit TRBD2. J was trimmed by 2 bases and V by 1 base; bases with no gene match: 6. CDR3 length: 15 residues. Germline V gene data show CDR1 as SGHTS and CDR2 as YDEGEE.